Listed here are 30 T cell receptor beta chains from one sample, sequenced in a study of T cell responses to AZD1222 COVID-19 vaccine. Generated by immunoSEQ multiplex PCR, the TCRdb table keeps only in-frame clones and is missing some. This table has roughly 100,000 clones, 80% to 90% appearing once. The sequences come from peripheral blood, collected on day 0 of AZD1222 vaccination. The receptors shown here come from an adult in good health.

The chain carries TRBV19 and TRBJ2-3; TRBD1 aligns across 7 bases. After removal of 6 bases from V and 2 bases from J, the junction contained 11 bases not matched to a gene. The CDR3 runs 16 residues. CDR1 and CDR2 (germline): LNHDA, SQIVND (reference sequence). CDR3 DNA: TGTGCCAGTAGCGGGAATTGGGACAGACTCACAGATACGCAGTATTTT. It is translated as CASSGNWDRLTDTQYF. The whole variable domain, filled in from reference TRBV19 and TRBJ2-3, reads DGGITQSPKYLFRKEGQNVTLSCEQNLNHDAMYWYRQDPGQGLRLIYYSQIVNDFQKGDIAEGYSVSREKKESFPLTVTSAQKNPTAFYLCASSGNWDRLTDTQYFGPGTRLTVL.

The chain carries TRBV4-3 and TRBJ1-2, with a weak D call TRBD1 (5 bases). Germline V gene lookup returns CDR1 LGHNA and CDR2 YSLEER. The CDR3 consists of 15 residues. Trimming took 5 bases from V and 3 from J, leaving 16 bases between them. CDR3 region: CASSSRGAVDYGYTF. The CDR3 coding sequence is TGCGCCAGCAGCTCAAGAGGGGCCGTAGACTATGGCTACACCTTC.

The V gene is TRBV7-2, the J gene TRBJ2-1; D is perhaps TRBD1 or TRBD2 (5 bases each). Germline-derived CDR1 and CDR2 are SGHTA and FQGNSA. The CDR3 is made up of 14 amino acids. V lost 5 bases, J lost 5 bases, and 13 bases lay in between. CDR3 sequence: CASSAGTANNEQFF. The CDR3 DNA reads as TGTGCCAGCAGCGCCGGGACGGCGAACAATGAGCAGTTCTTC.

The chain recombines TRBV11-2 with TRBJ1-6, with 9 bases that match TRBD1. CDR3 length equals 13 residues. Trimming cost V 2 bases and J 15 bases; bases outside gene matches: 5. CDR1 is SGHAT and CDR2 is FQNNGV in the germline V gene. The CDR3 region is CASSLWTGENLHF. In DNA, the CDR3 is TGTGCCAGCAGCTTATGGACAGGGGAAAACCTCCACTTT.

The CDR3 DNA is TGTGCCAGCAGCTTTATCACGGGACAGGCGAGGGGGGAGCTGTTTTTT. Encoded protein: CASSFITGQARGELFF. The gene calls are TRBV7-2 and TRBJ2-2; TRBD1 matches 8 bases. CDR1 is SGHTA, CDR2 FQGNSA, per germline. CDR3 length: 16 amino acids. The V segment lost 3 bases and the J segment 8 bases; nucleotides outside the gene matches: 11.

The rearrangement joins TRBV6-4 to TRBJ1-2; 7 bases fit TRBD1. Germline V gene lookup returns CDR1 MRHNA and CDR2 SNTAGT. There are 15 residues in the CDR3. Unmatched junction bases numbered 8, after V lost 5 bases and J lost 2 bases. The CDR3 region is CASSLGTEGNYGYTF. The CDR3 DNA follows: TGTGCCAGCAGTCTGGGGACAGAGGGAAACTATGGCTACACCTTC.

In its sample, this clone was seen a few times. The rearrangement joins TRBV18 to TRBJ1-5; weak D call: TRBD1 (5 bases). The CDR3 totals 15 residues. V lost 6 bases and J lost 7, with 19 bases in between. Germline V gene lookup returns CDR1 KGHSH and CDR2 LQKENI. CDR3: CASSPGAGRGQPQHF. CDR3 nucleotides: TGTGCCAGCTCCCCTGGGGCCGGGAGAGGGCAGCCCCAGCATTTT.

The CDR3 loop reads CASSTDRYNEKLFF. As DNA, the CDR3 is TGTGCCAGCAGCACGGACAGATATAATGAAAAACTGTTTTTT. The chain combines TRBV5-4 with TRBJ1-4, with a tentative D call TRBD1 (6 bases). This CDR3 spans 14 amino acids. V gave up 4 bases and J gave up 4 bases, with 11 bases separating them. Looked up from germline, CDR1 is SGHNT and CDR2 is YYREEE (reference sequence). Full variable domain (missing parts from reference TRBV5-4 and TRBJ1-4): ETGVTQSPTHLIKTRGQQVTLRCSSQSGHNTVSWYQQALGQGPQFIFQYYREEENGRGNFPPRFSGLQFPNYSSELNVNALELDDSALYLCASSTDRYNEKLFFGSGTQLSVL.

This clone was counted a few times. This chain joins TRBV21-1 and TRBJ1-2. TRBV21-1 is reported as a pseudogene. This CDR3 has 13 residues. CDR3 amino acids: CASSSPRDYGYTF. The CDR3 bases are TGTGCCAGCAGCTCCCCAAGGGATTATGGCTACACCTTC.

On this clone itself: One end of the junction does not line up with germline, which may come from a read error. The chain links TRBV7-7 to TRBJ2-3, with D maybe TRBD2 (5 bases). The CDR3 has 16 amino acids. Germline CDR1 is SSHAT and CDR2 is FNYEAQ (reference sequence). The CDR3 region is CASSQNLAVTGDTQYF. In DNA, the CDR3 is TGTGCTAGCAGCCAAAATCTAGCTGTTACTGGAGATACGCAGTATTTT.

This clone was detected a few times. The chain links TRBV27 to TRBJ1-2, with 9 positions matching TRBD1. This CDR3 is built from 16 residues. Germline assignment: CDR1 MNHEY and CDR2 SMNVEV (reference sequence). Trimming removed 10 bases from V and 0 bases from J; junction bases left unmatched: 12. CDR3 bases: TGTGCCATCGCCCGGACAGGGGCTCGATCTAACTATGGCTACACCTTC. Its protein is CAIARTGARSNYGYTF.

The chain combines TRBV5-1 with TRBJ2-1; 8 bases agree with TRBD1. The ends lost 0 bases at V and 3 bases at J; junction bases unmatched: 2. Per germline, CDR1 SGHRS and CDR2 YFSETQ. The CDR3 covers 15 residues. The DNA for the CDR3 is TGCGCCAGCAGCTTGGAGGGACAGGACTACAATGAGCAGTTCTTC. This encodes CASSLEGQDYNEQFF.

The chain links TRBV28 to TRBJ2-7; D remains unclear. CDR3 length equals 12 residues. Germline assignment: CDR1 MDHEN and CDR2 SYDVKM. Deletions cut 5 bases from V and 2 bases from J, with 7 bases between. The CDR3 region has the DNA TGTGCCAGCAGTAGAGCCGCCTACGAGCAGTACTTC. It encodes CASSRAAYEQYF.

CDR3 loop: CASRFGQGAGTGELFF. CDR3 DNA: TGTGCCAGCAGGTTTGGACAGGGGGCTGGCACCGGGGAGCTGTTTTTT. J is TRBJ2-2 and V is TRBV7-2, with 11 bases lining up with TRBD1. V trimming: 6 bases; J trimming: 4 bases; junction bases outside the gene matches: 7. Germline V gene sequence: CDR1 SGHTA, CDR2 FQGNSA. The CDR3 sequence is 16 residues long.

The V gene is TRBV3-1 (or the pseudogene TRBV3-2), the J gene TRBJ1-2; D might be TRBD1 (5 bases). V gave up 3 bases and J gave up 2 bases, with 13 bases separating them. Looked up from germline, CDR1 is LGHDT and CDR2 is YNNKEL (reference sequence). The CDR3 sequence is 15 residues long. The CDR3 spells CASSQMGEGNYGYTF. In DNA, the CDR3 is TGTGCCAGCAGCCAGATGGGAGAGGGGAACTATGGCTACACCTTC.

The chain links TRBV6-2 or TRBV6-3 to TRBJ1-2; the match to TRBD1 covers 9 bases. The CDR3 runs 14 residues. In germline, CDR1 is MNHEY, CDR2 SVGEGT. The ends lost 4 bases at V and 4 bases at J; junction bases unmatched: 4. DNA of the CDR3: TGTGCCAGCAGTTCCGGACAGGGGAGCTATGGCTACACCTTC. Translated, it gives CASSSGQGSYGYTF.

This clone was detected only once. The rearrangement links TRBV7-6 to TRBJ2-7, with D unresolved. Per the germline V gene, CDR1 is SGHVS and CDR2 is FNYEAQ. CDR3 length: 15 residues. The germline V and J ends were trimmed by 5 bases and 4 bases, with 18 bases remaining between them. This CDR3 is CASSTRVLGLYEQYF. The CDR3 nucleotides read TGTGCCAGCAGCACCCGGGTCCTCGGGCTATACGAGCAGTACTTC.

Only one count was recorded for this clone. V is TRBV18 and J is TRBJ2-7, with 10 bases identical to TRBD1. The CDR3 covers 15 residues. Germline CDR1 is KGHSH and CDR2 is LQKENI. The J segment lost 2 bases and the V segment lost 5 bases, leaving 6 bases of the junction unmatched. CDR3 sequence: CASSSGQGVPYEQYF. In nucleotides, the CDR3 is TGTGCCAGCTCATCCGGACAGGGGGTCCCCTACGAGCAGTACTTC.

The rearrangement links TRBV6-5 to TRBJ1-2, with 7 bases identical to TRBD1. Trimming removed 6 bases from V and 4 bases from J; junction bases left unmatched: 2. This CDR3 has 12 residues. Per the germline V gene, CDR1 is MNHEY and CDR2 is SVGAGI. This CDR3 is CASRDRRYGYTF. The CDR3, as DNA: TGTGCCAGCAGGGACAGGCGCTATGGCTACACCTTC.

As regards this clone: The same CDR3 can be traced to other DNA sequences in this sample. The chain combines TRBV7-2 with TRBJ2-5, with TRBD2 matching over 10 bases. Trimming took 2 bases from V and 3 from J; bases not matched to a gene: 0. The CDR3 extends over 14 amino acids. CDR1 is SGHTA, CDR2 FQGNSA, per germline. Here the CDR3 reads CASSLLAGEETQYF. The CDR3 DNA follows: TGTGCCAGCAGCTTACTAGCGGGGGAAGAGACCCAGTACTTC. Drawing the rest from reference TRBV7-2 and TRBJ2-5, the complete variable domain is GAGVSQSPSNKVTEKGKDVELRCDPISGHTALYWYRQSLGQGLEFLIYFQGNSAPDKSGLPSDRFSAERTGGSVSTLTIQRTQQEDSAVYLCASSLLAGEETQYFGPGTRLLVL.

J is TRBJ2-5 and V is TRBV10-2; TRBD2 might be the D (7 bases). The CDR3 covers 15 residues. Germline assignment: CDR1 WSHSY and CDR2 SAAADI. Trimming removed 2 bases at V and 5 bases at J, with 15 bases between. This CDR3 reads CASSEGGAIMETQYF. As DNA, the CDR3 is TGCGCCAGCAGTGAGGGGGGGGCTATTATGGAGACCCAGTACTTC.

This rearrangement joins TRBV4-2 to TRBJ1-3; D unresolved. The CDR3 runs to 17 residues. Per the germline V gene, CDR1 is LGHNA and CDR2 is YNFKEQ. The V and J ends lost 1 base and 4 bases respectively, with 17 bases between them. The CDR3 DNA follows: TGTGCCAGCAGCCAAGGGGTCGGCCTCGATGGGGGAAACACCATATATTTT. Its protein is CASSQGVGLDGGNTIYF.

The V and J genes are TRBV12-3 or TRBV12-4 and TRBJ1-1; D not resolved. With 3 bases removed from V and 6 bases from J, the gap between germline ends came to 11 bases. This CDR3 region has 13 residues. The CDR3: CASSFNRLAEAFF. The DNA of the CDR3 is TGTGCCAGCAGTTTTAACCGTCTGGCTGAAGCTTTCTTT.

The V and J genes are TRBV28 and TRBJ2-7; 7 positions match TRBD1. V gave up 7 bases and J gave up 2 bases; unmatched junction bases: 14. The CDR3 covers 16 residues. The germline V gene has CDR1 MDHEN and CDR2 SYDVKM. DNA for the CDR3: TGTGCCAGCACAACCTCGGGGACAGAAGCCGCCTACGAGCAGTACTTC. This sequence encodes CASTTSGTEAAYEQYF.

The chain employs TRBV7-2 and TRBJ2-3; 7 bases fit TRBD1. V shed 7 bases and J 2 bases; nucleotides not matched to a gene: 6. The germline CDR1 and CDR2 sequences are SGHTA and FQGNSA. The CDR3 length is 14 residues. In DNA form, the CDR3 reads TGTGCCAGCACACCGGGACAGATCACAGATACGCAGTATTTT. Protein: CASTPGQITDTQYF.

The rearrangement links TRBV18 to TRBJ1-1; TRBD1 is a possible D gene (5 bases). V shed 3 bases and J shed 5 bases, with 16 bases lying between them. The CDR3 contains 15 residues. CDR1 KGHSH and CDR2 LQKENI come from the germline V gene. CDR3 residues: CASSPDTGWVTEAFF. CDR3 in DNA: TGTGCCAGCTCACCGGACACAGGATGGGTAACTGAAGCTTTCTTT.

About this clone itself: A read error may account for a junction end that differs from germline. V usage is TRBV6-5 and J usage is TRBJ1-3; D gene unclear. CDR1 and CDR2 (germline): MNHEY, SVGAGI. This CDR3 spans 13 amino acids. DNA of the CDR3: TGTGCCAGCAGTTACTCGGGTGGAAGCACCATATATTTT. Its translation is CASSYSGGSTIYF.

The CDR3 DNA sequence: TGCGCCAGCATCTGGGGAACGAACACCGGGGAGCTGTTTTTT. Translated, it gives CASIWGTNTGELFF. The J gene is TRBJ2-2, the V gene TRBV5-1; D remains unclear. This CDR3 has 14 residues. V dropped 6 bases and J dropped 0 bases, with 9 bases sitting between them. Germline values: CDR1 SGHRS, CDR2 YFSETQ.

The rearrangement uses TRBV7-2 and TRBJ2-7; 14 nucleotides match TRBD2. The V and J ends lost 5 bases and 1 base, in that order; junction bases with no gene match: 7. CDR1 and CDR2 (germline): SGHTA, FQGNSA. The CDR3 spans 17 residues. DNA for the CDR3: TGTGCCAGCAGCCCGGGGACTAGCGGGAGTAGATCCTACGAGCAGTACTTC. Its translation is CASSPGTSGSRSYEQYF.

This clone was seen once. The chain joins TRBV7-2 to TRBJ2-4; tentatively, D is TRBD1 (5 bases). The germline V and J ends were trimmed by 1 base and 7 bases, with 17 bases remaining between them. Per the germline V gene, CDR1 is SGHTA and CDR2 is FQGNSA. The CDR3 length is 16 residues. Here the CDR3 DNA reads TGTGCCAGCAGCTTAGGTATGGGCGGCCAGGGCAACATTCAGTACTTC. Protein sequence: CASSLGMGGQGNIQYF. Supplemented by reference TRBV7-2 and TRBJ2-4, the full variable domain reads GAGVSQSPSNKVTEKGKDVELRCDPISGHTALYWYRQSLGQGLEFLIYFQGNSAPDKSGLPSDRFSAERTGGSVSTLTIQRTQQEDSAVYLCASSLGMGGQGNIQYFGAGTRLSVL.